This entry features one TCR beta chain sequence. What it binds is unknown. The sample originates from a study of T cells in Graves' hyperthyroidism and ophthalmopathy. General study findings and limits: Within blood appeared most thyroid clonotypes that had expanded above 0.001. Through a model of 13 V-J features, ophthalmopathy was separated from stable hyperthyroidism.

The V gene end was trimmed by 1 base and the J gene end by 6 bases; junction bases not matched to a gene: 3. The germline V gene has CDR1 SGHRS and CDR2 YFSETQ. The CDR3 contains 16 residues. The diagnoses drew upon clinical symptoms, serum thyroxine and TRAb, thyroid ultrasound and orbital computed tomography. PBMCs were obtained from approximately 10 ml fresh peripheral blood. Template material for amplifying TCR beta CDR3 regions consisted of RNA transcripts. The primer set for the first-round RT-PCR of the TCR CDR3 was HTBI. TCRdb used MiXCR to reprocess the multiplex PCR reads, holding one entry per CDR3 protein. Of about half a million distinct CDR3 sequences in the sample, less than 25% were seen once.

The J gene is TRBJ2-2, the V gene TRBV5-1; TRBD2 matches at 13 bases. The source material was blood. The clonotype originates from a woman aged 70-85 years with Graves' ophthalmopathy. CDR3 nucleotide sequence: TGCGCCAGCAGCTTGTGGACTAGCGGGAGTGCCGGGGAGCTGTTTTTT. Translated, it gives CASSLWTSGSAGELFF.